Sequencing of this T cell receptor beta chain was carried out in a study of blood T cell repertoires in COVID-19. Study background: Donors in the United States, Italy and Spain gave samples during acute or convalescent COVID-19. T cells, B-cell-depleted T cells, or PBMCs provided the cDNA or gDNA that served as material.

This clone has only one observation. The table came from immunoSEQ multiplex PCR; TCRdb's copy has only in-frame clones and leaves some out. This table has some 80,000 clones, around 81% appearing once. Per the germline V gene, CDR1 is KGHSH and CDR2 is LQKENI. The CDR3 is 15 residues long. Trimming cost V 4 bases and J 7 bases; bases outside gene matches: 9. The sequenced sample was peripheral blood. V and J are TRBV18 and TRBJ1-3, with TRBD1 matching over 8 bases. The clonotype was recovered from an elderly man with acute or convalescent COVID-19. In DNA form, the CDR3 reads TGTGCCAGCTCACACGACAGGGGAAGAGGGAACACCATATATTTT. It codes for CASSHDRGRGNTIYF.